This T cell receptor (beta chain) was captured by sequencing in a study of cytomegalovirus exposure and HLA in healthy donors. 60 Vbeta and 13 Jbeta primers were used in PCR. Sequenced by immunoSEQ multiplex PCR; TCRdb stores in-frame clones only, minus some. Of approximately 70,000 clones listed, over 70% were seen once; the top ten hold over 7%. The CDR3 spans 14 residues. The germline gives CDR1 SGHRS, CDR2 YFSETQ. The trim removed 5 bases at V and 4 bases at J, leaving 7 bases unmatched. In the case of this clone: Its antigen is undetermined.

General study findings and limits: Using a false discovery rate of 0.05, a later analysis showed that approximately 18,000 TCR beta sequences were associated with HLA alleles. The study flagged 150 to 200 TCR beta chains as cytomegalovirus-associated. In a later analysis, HLA-associated TCR beta chains were more clonally expanded than equally common others.

The sample consisted of PBMCs. The V call is TRBV5-1, the J call TRBJ1-2; 8 bases are shared with TRBD1. This clonotype was obtained from a man in his sixties in good health and CMV-seropositive. The DNA of the CDR3 is TGCGCCAGCAGTTTTACAGGGGGTGCCTATGGCTACACCTTC. It yields the protein CASSFTGGAYGYTF.